This is a list of T cell receptor beta chains from one sample in a study of CD8 T cells in Susac syndrome. MiXCR, applied by TCRdb to the immunoSEQ multiplex PCR reads, yields one record per CDR3 protein. The data show under 85,000 distinct CDR3 sequences, about 94% seen once. The sample consisted of CD8+ T cells from PBMCs. The receptors were gathered from a human donor with multiple sclerosis. The CDR3 runs from the conserved cysteine through the conserved F or W. Fields, in order: D gene, clone size, J gene, V gene, CDR3 DNA, CDR3 protein. D genes are given only for firm matches. Rows give clone size only sometimes, using once, few, many, or a class for an expanded clone.

.,.,TRBJ2-7,TRBV27,TGTGCCAGCAGTTTATCGGCACTAGCTGCCGCCTACGAGCAGTACTTC,CASSLSALAAAYEQYF
TRBD2,.,TRBJ2-3,TRBV6-4,TGTGCCAGCAGTGACTTGGCGGGAGGGTCAGATACGCAGTATTTT,CASSDLAGGSDTQYF
.,.,TRBJ2-5,TRBV3-1,TGTGCCAGCAGTCCCCTCCGGTCGGGGGCTCAAGAGACCCAGTACTTC,CASSPLRSGAQETQYF
.,.,TRBJ1-5,TRBV12-3/TRBV12-4,TGTGCCAGCTGCGATTCACTTCAGCCCCAGCATTTT,CASCDSLQPQHF
TRBD2,once,TRBJ2-5,TRBV7-2,TGTGCCAGCAAGGACCCAAGCGGGGGGAGGAGAGAGACCCAGTACTTC,CASKDPSGGRRETQYF
TRBD1,.,TRBJ1-1,TRBV3-1,TGTGCCAGCAGCCACGGACAGGGAAACACTGAAGCTTTCTTT,CASSHGQGNTEAFF
.,.,TRBJ1-2,TRBV9,TGTGCCAGCAGCCCACCCCCACAGGGCAATTATGGCTACACCTTC,CASSPPPQGNYGYTF
TRBD1,.,TRBJ2-2,TRBV5-1,TGCGCCATCCTCCAGGGGGACACCGGGGAGCTGTTTTTT,CAILQGDTGELFF
TRBD1,.,TRBJ2-7,TRBV15,TGTGCCACCAGCAGAAATATCTACCGGGACACAGGGGACGAGCAGTACTTC,CATSRNIYRDTGDEQYF
.,.,TRBJ2-7,TRBV27,TGTGCCAGCAGTTTAACGACAGATTACGAGCAGTACTTC,CASSLTTDYEQYF
.,.,TRBJ1-1,TRBV27,TGTGCCAGCACGGGGGGATTGAACACTGAAGCTTTCTTT,CASTGGLNTEAFF
.,once,TRBJ1-6,TRBV4-1,TGCGCCAGCAGCGAGCAGGGTGAGTCGGATTCACCCCTCCACTTT,CASSEQGESDSPLHF
.,.,TRBJ2-1,TRBV2,TGTGCCAGCACTAGCTCCAACAATGAGCAGTTCTTC,CASTSSNNEQFF
TRBD1,.,TRBJ2-5,TRBV7-9,TGTGCCAGCAGCCCTACCCCGACAGGGCCGAGGGAGACCCAGTACTTC,CASSPTPTGPRETQYF
.,.,TRBJ2-5,TRBV4-1,TGCGCCAGCAGCCAAGAGGCCCCGCGGGAGACCCAGTACTTC,CASSQEAPRETQYF
.,.,TRBJ2-1,TRBV7-2,TGTGCCAGCAGGCAGGATGGGGTTGAGCAGTTCTTC,CASRQDGVEQFF
TRBD2,once,TRBJ2-1,TRBV10-3,TGTGCCATCAGTCCCGGGGGGGAGGGTGCCTACAATGAGCAGTTCTTC,CAISPGGEGAYNEQFF
TRBD2,.,TRBJ2-7,TRBV20-1,TGCAGTGCTAGTTTGACTAGCGGGGGGGCGCACGGACTCTACGAGCAGTACTTC,CSASLTSGGAHGLYEQYF
TRBD2,.,TRBJ2-1,TRBV19,TGTGCCAGTGCTAGCGGGGAATACGAGACCAATGAGCAGTTCTTC,CASASGEYETNEQFF
.,.,TRBJ2-7,TRBV7-9,TGTGCCAGCAGCAACGGGGGGCCCTCTCCGGACGAGCAGTACTTC,CASSNGGPSPDEQYF
TRBD1,once,TRBJ1-1,TRBV9,TGTGCCAGCAGCGATACGGGACAGGGGGCTGGGGGCACTGAAGCTTTCTTT,CASSDTGQGAGGTEAFF
.,.,TRBJ2-1,TRBV20-1,TGCAGTGCTGGAGGGACAGTTATGTATGAGCAGTTCTTC,CSAGGTVMYEQFF
.,.,TRBJ2-7,TRBV27,TGTGCCAGCAGTTTATCGACAGACCCTCAGAACGAGCAGTACTTC,CASSLSTDPQNEQYF
TRBD2,.,TRBJ2-7,TRBV25-1,TGTGCCAGCAGTGAATTGGTAGCGGGAGGATTGGACGAGCAGTACTTC,CASSELVAGGLDEQYF
.,.,TRBJ2-5,TRBV5-6,TGTGCCAGCAGCTTGGGTCGGAACCAAGAGACCCAGTACTTC,CASSLGRNQETQYF
.,.,TRBJ2-1,TRBV5-6,TGTGCCAGCAGCTTGCTGAGGAGGAAATACAATGAGCAGTTCTTC,CASSLLRRKYNEQFF